The subject of this entry is one T cell receptor (beta chain). This entry is derived from a study of beta chain features in type 1 diabetes. Study-wide background: Sorted cells examined across all samples numbered approximately 100 million.

Germline CDR1 SEHNR, CDR2 FQNEAQ (reference sequence). The V gene lost 5 bases and the J gene lost 5 bases, with 9 bases spanning the gap. The CDR3 contains 12 residues. The authors reverse transcribed all of the isolated RNA, so sequencing captured expressed TCRB transcripts. TCRdb's table, derived via immunoSEQ multiplex PCR, lists solely in-frame clones and lacks some. This sample yields approximately 90,000 clones, of which approximately 32% are seen a single time; roughly 0.44% belongs to the top ten. This chain connects TRBV7-9 to TRBJ2-5; no definite D call. The source is a woman aged 18-30 years in good health. Sample: stem cell memory CD4+ T cells from blood. Here the CDR3 DNA reads TGTGCCAGCAGCCCCGATCGGGAGACCCAGTACTTC. Translated: CASSPDRETQYF.